This TCR beta chain was captured by sequencing in a study of cytomegalovirus exposure and HLA in healthy donors. This CDR3 comprises 14 residues. Trimming removed 0 bases at V and 4 bases at J, with 9 bases between. Germline values: CDR1 SEHNR, CDR2 FQNEAQ (reference sequence). General study findings and limits: Productive rates of about 87% or about 30% were seen for most TCR beta V segments in an earlier analysis.

Vbeta (60) and Jbeta (13) primers were used in the PCR. The repertoire was sequenced with immunoSEQ multiplex PCR; TCRdb's copy has only in-frame clones and lacks some. The sample carries over 50,000 clones, 70% to 90% recorded once. Worth noting for this clone: What it binds is not known.

The receptor's source is a man aged 30 to 45 in good health and CMV-seropositive. The sample taken for sequencing was PBMCs. This chain joins TRBV7-9 and TRBJ1-2; D not resolved. The CDR3 loop reads CASSLANGGYGYTF. Written as DNA, the CDR3 is TGTGCCAGCAGCTTAGCGAACGGCGGCTATGGCTACACCTTC.